This T cell receptor beta chain is drawn from a study of T-cell reconstitution after alpha-beta-depleted transplantation in children. Regarding the study as a whole: Expanded graft clones, several hundred of them, were reportedly the source of alpha-beta T cells about two months after transplant. Where some patients showed high TCRbeta diversity at day 60, it came from recipient T cells and thymic progenitors that had survived. Newly made T cells mostly supplied T-cell counts and diversity one year after transplant.

V was pared by 5 bases and J by 1 base, with 7 bases between. The CDR3 is 13 amino acids. Germline V CDR1 and CDR2: SGHVS, FNYEAQ. A TCRbeta library incorporating unique molecular identifiers was prepared. TCRdb itself ran the PCR reads through MiXCR, one entry per CDR3 protein. This table has 280,000 or so distinct CDR3 sequences, roughly 10% appearing once. This clonotype was seen repeatedly, ten times or more. Antigen unknown. The chain is built from TRBV7-6 and TRBJ2-3; D is unresolved. The sample consisted of peripheral blood, taken 180 days after TCRalphabeta/CD19-depleted stem cell transplant. This receptor was obtained from a male patient under 10 years old who had a stem cell transplant for chronic granulomatous disease, so the T cells may come from the graft donor. The CDR3 here is CASSITGTDTQYF. Here the CDR3 DNA reads TGTGCCAGCAGCATTACGGGCACAGATACGCAGTATTTT.